This T cell receptor beta chain appears in the sequencing data of a study of cytomegalovirus exposure and HLA in healthy donors. General observations from the study: Association with HLA alleles at 0.05 false discovery rate was found for about 17,000 TCR beta sequences in a later analysis. Earlier analysis looked at TCR beta V segments, and most were productive about 90% or about 30% of the time. There were some public TCRs occurring in many donors, but most TCR sequences were rare.

Researchers ran the PCR with 60 Vbeta and 13 Jbeta primers. Some clones are missing from TCRdb's copy, which holds only in-frame ones; the method was immunoSEQ multiplex PCR. Of 120,000 to 150,000 clones in the sample, roughly 62% were seen once. This clone was counted a few times. Its antigen is undetermined. The CDR3 consists of 15 residues. Germline CDR1 reads MNHNS; CDR2 reads SASEGT. V lost 6 bases to trimming and J lost 2 bases, with 14 bases between them. The origin of this receptor is a male donor in good health and CMV-seronegative. Source material: PBMCs. The chain employs TRBV6-1 and TRBJ1-5; possibly TRBD1 for D (6 bases). CDR3 region: CASRDTSGGNQPQHF. The CDR3 region has the DNA TGTGCCAGCAGGGATACCTCAGGGGGCAATCAGCCCCAGCATTTT.